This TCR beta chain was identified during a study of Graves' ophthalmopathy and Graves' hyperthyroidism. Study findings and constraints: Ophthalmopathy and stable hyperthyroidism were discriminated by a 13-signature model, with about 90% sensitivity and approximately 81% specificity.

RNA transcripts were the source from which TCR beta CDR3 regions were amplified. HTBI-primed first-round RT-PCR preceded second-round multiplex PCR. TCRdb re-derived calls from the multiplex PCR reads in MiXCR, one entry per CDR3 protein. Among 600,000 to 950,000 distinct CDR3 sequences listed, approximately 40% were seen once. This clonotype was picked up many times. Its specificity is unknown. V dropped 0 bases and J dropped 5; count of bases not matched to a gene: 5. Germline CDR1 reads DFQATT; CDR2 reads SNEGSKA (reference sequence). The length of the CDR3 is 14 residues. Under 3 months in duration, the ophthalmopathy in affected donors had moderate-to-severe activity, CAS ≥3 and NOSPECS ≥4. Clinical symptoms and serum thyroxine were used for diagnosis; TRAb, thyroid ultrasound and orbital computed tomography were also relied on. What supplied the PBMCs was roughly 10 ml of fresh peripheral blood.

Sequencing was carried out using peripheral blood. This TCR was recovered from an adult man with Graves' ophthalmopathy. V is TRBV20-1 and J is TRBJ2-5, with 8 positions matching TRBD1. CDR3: CSARDGQGRETQYF. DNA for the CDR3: TGCAGTGCTAGAGATGGACAGGGAAGGGAGACCCAGTACTTC.